This note documents a single T cell receptor beta chain sequence. The antigen remains undetermined. This sample stems from a study of cytomegalovirus exposure and HLA in healthy donors. Points from the study as a whole: V- and J-gene trimming in TCR beta was tied to a missense DCLRE1C variant by an analysis performed later. A few CMV-associated chains proved CMV antigen-specific in vitro. Other equally common chains were less clonally expanded than HLA-associated TCR beta chains, a later analysis showed. It was in a later analysis that TCR association rates were seen to vary by HLA locus, highest for DRB1 and lowest for HLA-C.

The V gene lost 1 base and the J gene lost 1 base, with 8 bases spanning the gap. The CDR3 runs 15 residues. Germline V gene lookup returns CDR1 SGHAT and CDR2 FQNNGV. The study ran its PCR with 60 Vbeta and 13 Jbeta primers. TCRdb's copy holds only in-frame clones and misses some; the assay was immunoSEQ multiplex PCR. The profile shows more than 85,000 clones, approximately 80% of them singletons. Material: PBMCs. The receptor was derived from a woman in her twenties or thirties in good health and CMV-seronegative. The chain has TRBV11-2 and TRBJ2-1; TRBD1 is a possible D gene (5 bases). CDR3 bases: TGTGCCAGCAGCTTAGCAGGGCAGTCCTACAATGAGCAGTTCTTC. It encodes CASSLAGQSYNEQFF.